The clone carrying this T cell receptor beta chain was seen a single time. The antigen remains unidentified. This sample is drawn from a study of cytomegalovirus exposure and HLA in healthy donors. General observations from the study: 150 to 200 TCR beta chains were listed as cytomegalovirus-associated. Roughly even sequencing depth across donors was the assumption behind the presence/absence analyses. Immune exposure data for these donors was limited to CMV serostatus. In a later analysis, CMV-associated beta chains were mostly HLA-associated, it appeared.

PCR used 60 Vbeta primers and 13 Jbeta primers. Assay: immunoSEQ multiplex PCR; the TCRdb copy retains only in-frame clones and omits some. The profile shows roughly 160,000 clones, over 75% of them singletons. Sequencing was performed on PBMCs. This TCR was recovered from a woman aged 30 to 39 in good health and CMV-seronegative.

The CDR3 region has the DNA TGCAGCGTAGGGGACAGGGAGCTGTTTTTT. Protein product: CSVGDRELFF. V usage is TRBV29-1 and J usage is TRBJ2-2; possible D gene TRBD1, 6 bases. Germline CDR1 reads SQVTM; CDR2 reads ANQGSEA. The CDR3 covers 10 residues. Trimming pared 6 bases from V and 9 bases from J, leaving 8 bases between.